This T cell receptor (beta chain) was profiled in a study of cytomegalovirus exposure and HLA in healthy donors (dated by TCRdb to the late 2010s). For context, the study as a whole: In an earlier analysis of fewer than 750 of the donors, 276 Gb of sequence data and approximately 120 million unique TCR beta sequences from 150 million to 200 million T cells were reported. Around 300 gigabases of sequencing data and tens of millions of unique TCR sequences were included in an early release covering about 600 HLA-typed donors. Of the 350 to 400 genotyped donors, 81% fell in the genetic ancestry cluster associated with self-reported Caucasian donors. The aim of the study was to test whether cataloging public T cell receptors could identify signatures of past pathogen exposure. The study profiled the T cell repertoires of 666 subjects by immunosequencing and related them to cytomegalovirus serostatus. In addition to the first cohort of 650 to 800 subjects, a separate validation cohort of 100 to 150 different subjects was used. To predict cytomegalovirus infection status, the study combined high-throughput TCR immunosequencing, statistical association of individual TCRs with disease status, and machine learning. In a later analysis, previously published TCR beta repertoires from hundreds of donors were re-analyzed and high-resolution HLA genotyping was added so that TCR occurrence patterns could be studied. Rather than using new phenotypic data, the later analysis identified candidate immune exposures from TCR beta sequences and from how often those sequences occurred across donors. An earlier analysis of fewer than 750 of the donors used high-throughput TCR beta sequencing to judge whether each TCR beta V gene segment behaved as functional or pseudogenic. Donor age, sex, ethnicity and CMV serostatus were compiled alongside the repertoire data. A later genetic analysis took genome-wide SNP genotypes for about 65% of the 666 donors and used that subset as a discovery cohort. Every repertoire in the discovery cohort had been generated on one and the same sequencing platform. Both class I and class II loci were covered by HLA typing, at four-digit resolution. Typing coverage differed by locus: A, B, C, DRB1 and DQB1 were typed in about 620-630 donors, DQA1 in 500 to 550, DPA1 in around 580, and DPB1 in around 440. A handful of DR-DQ haplotypes were treated as single units for association and clustering because of strong linkage in the cohort. On average, 235,054 unique TCR beta nucleotide sequences were sequenced per donor among some 430 genotyped donors of the cohort, with around 19% of those sequences being non-productive.

From its cysteine to its phenylalanine, the CDR3 spans 15 amino acids. This entry keeps only the CDR3 DNA: 45 bases, framed from base 1. Trimmed from V: 7 bases; trimmed from J: 5 bases; junction bases lacking a gene match: 13. The germline V gene encodes CDR1 SQVTM and CDR2 ANQGSEA. The protocol used for the library was the immunoSEQ multiplex PCR assay. For the multiplex PCR, a mixture combining 60 forward primers for TCR Vbeta segments and 13 reverse primers for TCR Jbeta segments was used. The CDR3 region of rearranged TCR beta genes was amplified from genomic DNA by a multiplex PCR assay. On the Illumina HiSeq System, the amplified TCR beta libraries were sequenced as 87-base-pair reads. For the original study's pipeline: A later analysis counted 75 million to 100 million unique TCR beta chains across the 666 repertoires, and around 12 million of these chains were shared by at least two donors. A nearest-neighbor algorithm error-corrected the raw reads and collapsed the reads into unique sequences, merging closely related sequences to remove PCR and sequencing errors. To assign V, D and J gene segments, CDR3 sequences were aligned to IMGT reference sequences. For a sequence to be retained, a match of at least six nucleotides was required to both a V gene segment and a J gene segment. Rearrangements were classified as productive when the CDR3 lacked stop codons and remained in frame with V and J, and all other rearrangements were classified as non-productive. Following IMGT convention, CDR3 was defined as the stretch from the second conserved V-encoded cysteine up to the conserved J-encoded phenylalanine. The earlier analysis of some 550 of the donors excluded any sequence lacking an unambiguous match to a single V gene segment. In an earlier analysis of approximately 500 of the donors, a V segment was called functional when productive rearrangements were above 56.7%, and segregating when the standard deviation between donors exceeded 5%. A statistical classification framework was developed to diagnose cytomegalovirus status using the catalog of TCR beta chain sequences. In a later analysis, V and J genes were assigned by comparing TCR nucleotide sequences against IMGT/GENE-DB human TR gene sequences. The TCRdist pipeline was used in a later analysis to assign CDR3 sequences and most-parsimonious VDJ recombination scenarios. In a later analysis, each TCR beta chain was defined by its CDR3 amino acid sequence together with its V-gene family, and reads without a unique V-gene family were excluded. A later analysis removed 592 highly shared, low-generation-probability nucleotide sequences to deal with suspected cross-contamination and a sequencing artifact. A later analysis calculated a clonal expansion index for each public chain from normalized within-repertoire ranks of inferred template counts. Generation probabilities in a later analysis came from a VDJ recombination model fitted to out-of-frame rearrangements, and those results were checked against IGoR. Hypergeometric tests were used in a later analysis to score TCR-TCR, TCR-HLA and TCR-CMV co-occurrence, with a repertoire-size bias correction applied to the TCR pairs. A later analysis estimated false discovery rates by permuting HLA or CMV assignments 20 times. In a later analysis, co-occurring TCRs were grouped using DBSCAN, and TCRdist sequence similarity was added for clustering within HLA-allele-positive subsets. Co-occurrence clustering excluded repertoires with fewer than 30,000 or more than 120,000 public chains, plus five with anomalous nucleotide sharing. TCRdb stores this immuneACCESS table with in-frame sequences only. Part of the clones is absent; in the studies checked, under half of the shortfall reflects unresolved V genes, and no reason is known for the rest. Clonal size and the V and J genes are those of that table, whereas D and trimming came from the DNA. The sample records about 98,000 clones, approximately 72% of which are singletons. The ten largest clones take up roughly 9.8% of the sample.

General study outcomes and caveats: In a later analysis, HLA-associated TCR beta chains were found to be more clonally expanded and to have lower generation probabilities than equally common non-associated chains. The study listed 170 or so TCR beta chains as associated with cytomegalovirus. A further reported finding was that TCR beta sequences accurately predicted the HLA-A and HLA-B alleles for most subjects in the first cohort. In a later analysis, most CMV-associated TCR beta chains were found to appear HLA-restricted, with HLA associations seemingly driven largely by CMV exposure. About 17 rarely observed V segments, including chromosome 9 orphons, were excluded from the earlier analysis of several hundred of the donors because counts were too low. Some IMGT-functional V segments, including TRBV6-2 and TRBV6-3, could not be told apart with the 87-base-pair reads, so those segments were excluded. A later analysis reported that several top co-occurrence clusters appeared linked to parvovirus B19, influenza, CMV and Epstein-Barr virus. According to a later genetic analysis, donors in an Asian-associated ancestry cluster had fewer N-insertions in productive TCRs than the approximately 630-donor mean. At a false discovery rate of 0.05, a later analysis linked 16,951 TCR beta sequences to specific HLA alleles. According to a later analysis, TCR association rates differed among HLA loci, with DRB1 alleles showing the most associated TCRs and HLA-C alleles showing the fewest. The presence/absence analyses assumed that sequencing depth was roughly uniform across donors, and that assumption may not be true. CMV serostatus was the only immune exposure information available for the cohort. Correlated functional status among segregating V segments might reflect linkage disequilibrium, but an unknown experimental factor could not be ruled out. A cluster of highly shared sequence variants was judged likely to be a technical artifact of the sequencing pipeline. HLA typing was unavailable for some donors at each locus, so association tests used only the typed subset. In vitro tests confirmed that a few of the cytomegalovirus-associated TCR beta chains recognize cytomegalovirus antigens. The cohort was sequenced for TCR beta chains only, and without alpha or paired-chain data the features that could be detected were limited. Assigning TCR associations to individual alleles was difficult when HLA alleles, especially DR and DQ, strongly co-occurred. In an earlier analysis of fewer than 700 of the donors, most TCR beta V segments appeared in productive rearrangements about 87% or about 30% of the time, broadly matching IMGT annotations. The authors suggested that the approach could potentially be extended to other disease states and immunological phenotypes. In a later genetic analysis, a missense DCLRE1C variant was associated with V-gene and J-gene trimming of TCR beta chains, and the association was replicated in an independent cohort. Across donors, most TCR sequences were observed very rarely, whereas some public TCRs were present in many individuals. The classifier was reported to diagnose cytomegalovirus status with high specificity and sensitivity in both the original cohort and the validation cohort.

As to this clone: Its antigen is currently not known. Per-base quality was not reported, and no clone a single base away is much larger than it.

The cohort was made up of hundreds of healthy bone marrow donors. At the time of sampling, all cohort members were nominally healthy, though unrecorded immune exposures were likely present. The donor tested CMV seropositive, placing the donor among the 290 or so seropositive members of the cohort. A peripheral blood sample was provided by each donor, and peripheral blood mononuclear cells were used for TCR beta sequencing. The Qiagen DNeasy Blood Extraction Kit was used to extract genomic DNA from the blood cell samples. Recombination connected TRBV29-1 to TRBJ2-5, and TRBD1 aligns with 10 junction nucleotides. The source material was PBMCs. This receptor was obtained from a man younger than 30 in good health and CMV-seropositive. This receptor has the CDR3 CSGRDRGPFVETQYF. The DNA sequence is given as TGCAGCGGAAGGGACAGGGGTCCCTTCGTGGAGACCCAGTACTTC.